This record looks at one T cell receptor (beta chain) sequence and its context. The data belong to a study of cytomegalovirus exposure and HLA in healthy donors. This CDR3 contains 15 residues. Trimming cost V 4 bases and J 7 bases; bases outside gene matches: 5. CDR1 and CDR2 (germline): SGDLS, YYNGEE. The primer mix had 60 Vbeta and 13 Jbeta primers. Sequencing used immunoSEQ multiplex PCR; TCRdb keeps in-frame clones, though not all of them. Counted here are fewer than 200,000 clones, approximately 81% occurring once; the ten biggest clones make up roughly 2.2%. The rearrangement joins TRBV9 to TRBJ2-1; 13 bases are a match to TRBD2. The sequenced material came from PBMCs. This clonotype originated in a man younger than 30 in good health and CMV-seropositive. DNA for the CDR3: TGTGCCAGCAGCCTTGGGACTAGCGGGGTGAATGAGCAGTTCTTC. Translation: CASSLGTSGVNEQFF.